This TCR beta chain came from a study of identical twins. The study, taken as a whole, reports: For zero-insertion analyses, partial confounding could come from invariant MAIT and iNKT cells.

Each CDR3 protein gets one entry after TCRdb re-called the 5' RACE reads with MiXCR. Among 1.5 million to 2 million distinct CDR3 sequences, about 31% were seen once, and the ten largest hold approximately 0.29%. To note about this clonotype: Its antigen is not known. Without the conserved terminal phenylalanine or tryptophan, this CDR3 likely stems from a read error.

The germline V gene encodes CDR1 MNHNS and CDR2 SASEGT. This CDR3 is 14 amino acids long. V lost 3 bases and J lost 2, with 10 bases in between. The rearrangement uses TRBV6-1 and TRBJ1-2; unclear D gene. This TCR came from a newborn girl in good health. Source material: cord blood. The CDR3 nucleotides are TGTGCCAGCAGTGAGGCCCACACGAACTATGGCTACACCTAC. This translates into CASSEAHTNYGYTY.